These 4 T cell receptor beta chains originate from one sample sequenced in a study of blood T cell repertoires in COVID-19. Assay used: immunoSEQ multiplex PCR; TCRdb lists only in-frame clones, some missing. Of 200,000 to 250,000 clones detected, around 90% appear once; the ten largest clones hold around 3.6%. The sequenced material came from PBMCs or T cells enriched from blood (not recorded which). These receptors originate from a woman aged 30 to 39 who had been exposed to COVID-19.

J is TRBJ1-2 and V is TRBV25-1; weak D call: TRBD1 (5 bases). The CDR3 contains 13 residues. From germline, CDR1 is MGHDK and CDR2 SYGVNS. The V end was cut by 3 bases, the J end by 7 bases, with 12 bases between. CDR3 DNA: TGTGCCAGCAGTGACCCATCGGGGGTTGGCTACACCTTC. Translating gives CASSDPSGVGYTF.

The chain couples TRBV12-3 or TRBV12-4 to TRBJ1-1; D is ambiguous. This CDR3 spans 13 amino acids. V was shortened by 5 bases and J by 1 base, with 8 bases between the two germline ends. CDR3 region: CASSQHPNTEAFF. CDR3 nucleotides: TGTGCCAGCAGTCAACACCCGAACACTGAAGCTTTCTTT.

This chain links TRBV9 with TRBJ2-1; TRBD2 is a possible D gene (6 bases). CDR1 is SGDLS and CDR2 is YYNGEE in the germline V gene. Trimming pared 4 bases from V and 6 bases from J, leaving 14 bases between. The CDR3 length is 14 residues. In DNA form, the CDR3 reads TGTGCCAGCAGCCCCGGCGGGGAGAGCAATGAGCAGTTCTTC. Amino acids: CASSPGGESNEQFF.

The chain employs TRBV11-2 and TRBJ1-2; D is unresolved. This CDR3 is built from 18 residues. The V end lost 0 bases, the J end lost 2 bases, and 19 bases lay between the germline ends. Germline V CDR1 and CDR2: SGHAT, FQNNGV. CDR3 DNA sequence: TGTGCCAGCAGCTTAGAACTTTTGGGCCGACCTCCCAACTATGGCTACACCTTC. It specifies CASSLELLGRPPNYGYTF.